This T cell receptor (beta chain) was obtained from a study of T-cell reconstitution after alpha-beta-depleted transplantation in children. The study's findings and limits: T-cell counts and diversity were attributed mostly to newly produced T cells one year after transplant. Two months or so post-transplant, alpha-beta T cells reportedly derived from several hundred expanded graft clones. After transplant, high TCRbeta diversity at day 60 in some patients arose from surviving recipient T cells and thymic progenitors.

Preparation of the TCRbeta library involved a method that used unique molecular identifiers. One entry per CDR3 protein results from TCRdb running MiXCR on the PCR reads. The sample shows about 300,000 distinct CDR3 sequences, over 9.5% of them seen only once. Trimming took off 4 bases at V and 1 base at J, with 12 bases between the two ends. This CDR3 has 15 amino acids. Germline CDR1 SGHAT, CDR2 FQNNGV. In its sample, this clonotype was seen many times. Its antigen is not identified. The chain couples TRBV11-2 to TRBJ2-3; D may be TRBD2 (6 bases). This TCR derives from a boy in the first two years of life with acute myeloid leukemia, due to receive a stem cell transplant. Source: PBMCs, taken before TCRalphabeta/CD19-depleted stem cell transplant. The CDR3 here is CASSSRASGTDTQYF. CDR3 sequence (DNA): TGTGCCAGCAGCTCCCGGGCTAGCGGCACAGATACGCAGTATTTT.